This TCR beta chain was sequenced for a study of blood T cell repertoires in COVID-19. The J segment lost 7 bases and the V segment lost 6 bases, leaving 8 bases of the junction unmatched. CDR3 length equals 15 residues. The germline V gene has CDR1 MNHEY and CDR2 SMNVEV (reference sequence). Under the authors' procedure: Researchers report that nucleated cell counts were estimated from reference gene primer amplification. Clones were sequenced by immunoSEQ multiplex PCR, and TCRdb holds only the in-frame ones, with some missing. The V and J calls and the clone size are those of that table, but D and trimming were determined from the DNA. The repertoire holds some 530,000 clones, more than 85% seen once, with 8.3% in the top ten. This clone has only one observation.

The receptor was derived from a woman aged 60 to 75 who had recovered from COVID-19. The genes are TRBV27 and TRBJ1-4, with 10 bases aligning to TRBD1. Sample: PBMCs or T cells enriched from blood (not recorded which). CDR3 sequence (DNA): TGTGCCAGCAGACTCACCGGGACAGGGGTTGAAAAACTGTTTTTT. Its translation: CASRLTGTGVEKLFF.